The 3 T cell receptor beta chains presented below share a single source sample, sequenced in a study of blood T cells in healthy people across ages. A second PCR, run for about 6 to 11 cycles, used a sample-barcoded 5' primer plus a J-beta primer mix. A single record per CDR3 protein comes from TCRdb applying MiXCR to the 5' RACE reads. Here the sample spans about 1.7 million distinct CDR3 sequences, 25% to 30% being singletons. Sequenced material: blood. These TCRs come from a woman in her thirties in good health.

This clonotype was observed a handful of times. Since a much larger clone is just one base distant, this may be a read error. The CDR3 nucleotides read TGTGCCACCAGTGATTTCGTCGATGAGCAGTACTTC. It codes for CATSDFVDEQYF. The rearrangement links TRBV24-1 to TRBJ2-5; D is unresolved. The length of the CDR3 is 12 residues. Germline-derived CDR1 and CDR2 are KGHDR and SFDVKD. The V gene lost 1 base and the J gene lost 11 bases, with 10 bases spanning the gap.

This clonotype was counted only a few times. The V gene is TRBV7-2, the J gene TRBJ2-3; D is perhaps TRBD2 (6 bases). This CDR3 has 17 amino acids. Germline assignment: CDR1 SGHTA and CDR2 FQGNSA. V was pared by 5 bases and J by 4 bases, with 22 bases between. The CDR3 sequence is CASSPRGMEGSPDTQYF. For the CDR3, the DNA is TGTGCCAGCAGCCCTCGGGGGATGGAGGGATCACCAGATACGCAGTATTTT. The complete variable domain, with remaining parts taken from reference TRBV7-2 and TRBJ2-3, reads GAGVSQSPSNKVTEKGKDVELRCDPISGHTALYWYRQSLGQGLEFLIYFQGNSAPDKSGLPSDRFSAERTGGSVSTLTIQRTQQEDSAVYLCASSPRGMEGSPDTQYFGPGTRLTVL.

The rearrangement links TRBV7-2 to TRBJ1-1; 7 nucleotides agree with TRBD1. Trimming removed 1 base from V and 2 bases from J; junction bases left unmatched: 16. The germline CDR1 and CDR2 sequences are SGHTA and FQGNSA. This CDR3 region has 19 residues. The CDR3 sequence is CASSLDGRRDSTLNTEAFF. The CDR3 region has the DNA TGTGCCAGCAGCTTAGACGGGCGCCGGGACAGTACGTTAAACACTGAAGCTTTCTTT.